This T cell receptor beta chain is from a study of blood T cell repertoires in COVID-19. At the level of the study: Acute and convalescent COVID-19 samples came from the United States, Italy and Spain.

Original processing methods: Reference gene primer amplification gave nucleated cell count estimates. Generated by immunoSEQ multiplex PCR, the TCRdb table keeps only in-frame clones and is missing some. The V and J calls and clone size were taken over from that table, and D and trimming were inferred from the DNA. Here the sample spans 65,000 to 85,000 clones, about nine tenths being singletons. The CDR3 totals 15 residues. Trimming removed 1 base from V and 4 bases from J; junction bases left unmatched: 4. The germline gives CDR1 LGHDT, CDR2 YNNKEL (reference sequence). This TCR was sampled from a woman between 18 and 29 years old with acute or convalescent COVID-19. Sequenced input: peripheral blood. The chain recombines TRBV3-1 (or the pseudogene TRBV3-2) with TRBJ2-1, with 7 bases that match TRBD2. The CDR3 sequence is CASSQAPSGYNEQFF. The CDR3 nucleotides read TGTGCCAGCAGCCAAGCACCTAGCGGATACAATGAGCAGTTCTTC.